The 27 T cell receptor beta chains below all came from one sample that was sequenced in a study of blood T cell repertoires in COVID-19. Sequencing used immunoSEQ multiplex PCR; TCRdb keeps in-frame clones, though not all of them. In the table there are around 260,000 clones, 84% of which are singletons. Sequencing input: peripheral blood. Every receptor here comes from a person aged 65 to 85 with COVID-19, enrolled during active disease.

The chain uses TRBV7-2 and TRBJ2-5; 14 bases match TRBD2. From germline, CDR1 is SGHTA and CDR2 FQGNSA. V trimming: 8 bases; J trimming: 7 bases; junction bases outside the gene matches: 6. This CDR3 comprises 14 residues. In DNA, the CDR3 is TGTGCCAGCGGGGGACTAGCGGGAGTCGGGACCCAGTACTTC. This encodes CASGGLAGVGTQYF.

V is TRBV28 and J is TRBJ1-1; D is undetermined. Trimming shortened V by 8 bases and J by 5 bases, and 12 bases separated the two germline ends. Germline CDR1 is MDHEN and CDR2 is SYDVKM. The CDR3 has 12 amino acids. The CDR3 loop reads CASGPPWTEAFF. For the CDR3, the DNA is TGTGCCAGCGGGCCTCCCTGGACTGAAGCTTTCTTT.

V usage is TRBV12-5 and J usage is TRBJ1-1; D perhaps matches TRBD1 (5 bases). Per the germline V gene, CDR1 is LGHNT and CDR2 is FRNRAP. This CDR3 is 13 amino acids long. The germline V and J ends were trimmed by 0 bases and 7 bases, with 9 bases remaining between them. This CDR3 is CASGLVGDSEAFF. CDR3 nucleotide sequence: TGTGCTAGTGGTTTGGTAGGCGACAGTGAAGCTTTCTTT.

The V and J genes are TRBV11-2 and TRBJ2-1; D remains ambiguous. There are 15 residues in the CDR3. V was shortened by 0 bases and J by 0 bases, with 6 bases between the two germline ends. The germline gives CDR1 SGHAT, CDR2 FQNNGV. CDR3 DNA: TGTGCCAGCAGCTTAGAGAGCACCTCCTACAATGAGCAGTTCTTC. Residues: CASSLESTSYNEQFF.

This chain connects TRBV28 to TRBJ2-3; 7 nucleotides line up with TRBD2. Germline CDR1 and CDR2: MDHEN and SYDVKM. The CDR3 totals 15 residues. J lost 8 bases, V lost 2 bases, and 10 bases had no gene match. The CDR3 coding sequence is TGTGCCAGCAGTTTAAGTGCTCCGGGGGAGGGTACGCAGTATTTT. Protein sequence: CASSLSAPGEGTQYF. Complete variable domain (other parts from reference TRBV28 and TRBJ2-3): DVKVTQSSRYLVKRTGEKVFLECVQDMDHENMFWYRQDPGLGLRLIYFSYDVKMKEKGDIPEGYSVSREKKERFSLILESASTNQTSMYLCASSLSAPGEGTQYFGPGTRLTVL.

The chain combines TRBV5-6 with TRBJ1-1; TRBD1 matches 9 bases. The CDR3 is 13 residues long. V lost 3 bases to trimming and J lost 4 bases; unmatched junction nucleotides: 1. Germline assignment: CDR1 SGHDT and CDR2 YYEEEE. CDR3 amino acids: CASSWDRATEAFF. DNA of the CDR3: TGTGCCAGCAGCTGGGACAGGGCCACTGAAGCTTTCTTT.

The CDR3, as DNA: TGTGCCAGCAGCCCTTTGACAGGTTTTTACACTGAAGCTTTCTTT. Encoded protein: CASSPLTGFYTEAFF. The chain combines TRBV7-2 with TRBJ1-1; possible D gene TRBD1, 6 bases. CDR1 is SGHTA and CDR2 is FQGNSA in the germline V gene. Trimming cost V 5 bases and J 3 bases, with 16 bases left between them. This CDR3 region has 15 residues.

The sample holds a few counts of this clone. The J gene is TRBJ1-2, the V gene TRBV6-1; unclear D gene. The V end lost 1 base, the J end lost 4 bases, and 13 bases lay between the germline ends. The CDR3 spans 15 residues. CDR1 MNHNS and CDR2 SASEGT come from the germline V gene. This CDR3 is CASSEVSRGIYGYTF. CDR3 nucleotide sequence: TGTGCCAGCAGTGAAGTGAGTCGAGGGATCTATGGCTACACCTTC.

The chain joins TRBV19 to TRBJ1-3; no definite D call. Germline V gene lookup returns CDR1 LNHDA and CDR2 SQIVND (reference sequence). V gave up 11 bases and J gave up 4 bases, with 18 bases separating them. CDR3 length: 14 residues. CDR3 protein: CASQSPAPGNTIYF. In DNA, the CDR3 is TGTGCCTCGCAGTCACCAGCGCCCGGAAACACCATATATTTT.

This sequence joins TRBV7-2 and TRBJ2-7; the D gene is possibly TRBD1 (6 bases). Germline V lookup: CDR1 SGHTA, CDR2 FQGNSA. V dropped 1 base and J dropped 2 bases, with 9 bases sitting between them. The CDR3 covers 14 residues. The CDR3 spells CASSLVGQTYEQYF. The CDR3 DNA follows: TGTGCCAGCAGCTTAGTGGGACAAACCTACGAGCAGTACTTC.

V usage is TRBV28 and J usage is TRBJ1-2; TRBD1 agrees at 11 bases. The V gene end was trimmed by 10 bases and the J gene end by 0 bases; junction bases not matched to a gene: 7. The CDR3 runs 15 residues. Germline-derived CDR1 and CDR2 are MDHEN and SYDVKM. The CDR3 reads CATRDRGITNYGYTF. The CDR3, as DNA: TGTGCCACCCGGGACAGGGGGATTACTAACTATGGCTACACCTTC.

The chain recombines TRBV6-6 with TRBJ1-1; no clear D gene. The V gene lost 0 bases and the J gene lost 4 bases, with 9 bases spanning the gap. There are 14 residues in the CDR3. Germline CDR1 MNHNY, CDR2 SVGAGI (reference sequence). DNA of the CDR3: TGTGCCAGCAGTTACTCGAGTGGTTCCACTGAAGCTTTCTTT. This encodes CASSYSSGSTEAFF.

This chain links TRBV20-1 with TRBJ1-2, with D possibly being TRBD1 (5 bases). Trimming pared 3 bases from V and 8 bases from J, leaving 19 bases between. Germline lookup yields CDR1 DFQATT and CDR2 SNEGSKA (reference sequence). The CDR3 totals 14 residues. The CDR3 nucleotides are TGCAGTGCTAGTGCTACAGGCCGCATGGGGGGCTACACCTTC. It specifies CSASATGRMGGYTF.

This CDR3 reads CASSSHRGFGLFF. CDR3 nucleotides: TGTGCCAGCAGCTCACATAGGGGTTTCGGGCTGTTTTTT. The gene calls are TRBV3-1 (or the pseudogene TRBV3-2) and TRBJ1-4; D perhaps matches TRBD1 (5 bases). Germline lookup yields CDR1 LGHDT and CDR2 YNNKEL (reference sequence). Between the trimmed V and J ends, which lost 5 bases and 14 bases, there was a span of 18 bases. The CDR3 runs to 13 residues.

The chain links TRBV11-2 to TRBJ1-3, with 7 bases aligning to TRBD1. The V and J ends lost 2 bases and 0 bases, in that order; junction bases with no gene match: 4. The CDR3 runs to 16 residues. Germline CDR1 is SGHAT and CDR2 is FQNNGV. In nucleotides, the CDR3 is TGTGCCAGCAGCTTAAGGGGGCTCGTCTCTGGAAACACCATATATTTT. It specifies CASSLRGLVSGNTIYF. The complete variable domain, with remaining parts taken from reference TRBV11-2 and TRBJ1-3, reads EAGVAQSPRYKIIEKRQSVAFWCNPISGHATLYWYQQILGQGPKLLIQFQNNGVVDDSQLPKDRFSAERLKGVDSTLKIQPAKLEDSAVYLCASSLRGLVSGNTIYFGEGSWLTVV.

The J gene is TRBJ2-1, the V gene TRBV7-9; TRBD1 matches at 11 bases. The CDR3 runs 19 residues. Germline V gene lookup returns CDR1 SEHNR and CDR2 FQNEAQ (reference sequence). Trimming cost V 4 bases and J 0 bases; bases outside gene matches: 11. The CDR3 spells CASSYPRTGGESSYNEQFF. The CDR3 region has the DNA TGTGCCAGCAGCTACCCTCGGACAGGGGGCGAGAGCTCCTACAATGAGCAGTTCTTC.

This clone was recorded a few times. The chain carries TRBV10-3 and TRBJ1-1, with 7 positions matching TRBD1. V lost 11 bases, J lost 3 bases, and 6 bases stayed unmatched. Germline V gene sequence: CDR1 ENHRY, CDR2 SYGVKD. The CDR3 covers 12 residues. DNA for the CDR3: TGTGCCGCTCATACAGGGGACACTGAAGCTTTCTTT. Its translation is CAAHTGDTEAFF.

This CDR3 reads CASSATGEQFF. The CDR3 nucleotides are TGTGCCAGCAGCGCAACGGGTGAGCAGTTCTTC. The genes are TRBV9 and TRBJ2-1; D gene ambiguous. In germline, CDR1 is SGDLS, CDR2 YYNGEE. This CDR3 has 11 residues. V was trimmed by 3 bases and J by 9 bases, leaving 7 bases between them. Combining the CDR3 with reference TRBV9 and TRBJ2-1 gives the whole variable domain DSGVTQTPKHLITATGQRVTLRCSPRSGDLSVYWYQQSLDQGLQFLIQYYNGEERAKGNILERFSAQQFPDLHSELNLSSLELGDSALYFCASSATGEQFFGPGTRLTVL.

The rearrangement joins TRBV5-6 to TRBJ2-6; TRBD1 agrees at 8 bases. CDR1 is SGHDT, CDR2 YYEEEE, per germline. The CDR3 has 19 residues. With 4 bases clipped from V and 0 bases from J, the junction kept 12 bases outside the gene matches. The CDR3 DNA sequence: TGTGCCAGCAGCCCGCTCCGGGACAGGACCTACTCTGGGGCCAACGTCCTGACTTTC. Translation: CASSPLRDRTYSGANVLTF.

The chain carries TRBV5-4 and TRBJ1-1, with no clear D. V was cut by 0 bases and J by 1 base, with 10 bases left in between. CDR1 SGHNT and CDR2 YYREEE come from the germline V gene (reference sequence). The CDR3 has 15 residues. CDR3 protein: CASSLEEAGNTEAFF. The CDR3 DNA follows: TGTGCCAGCAGCTTGGAGGAGGCCGGGAACACTGAAGCTTTCTTT. The full variable domain, in which reference TRBV5-4 and TRBJ1-1 provide the parts outside the CDR3, is ETGVTQSPTHLIKTRGQQVTLRCSSQSGHNTVSWYQQALGQGPQFIFQYYREEENGRGNFPPRFSGLQFPNYSSELNVNALELDDSALYLCASSLEEAGNTEAFFGQGTRLTVV.

Of note for this clone: This may come from a read error, since a much larger clone is one base off. The V call is TRBV5-1, the J call TRBJ1-6, with D maybe TRBD1 (5 bases). Germline lookup yields CDR1 SGHRS and CDR2 YFSETQ. This CDR3 is 14 amino acids long. The V and J ends lost 0 bases and 5 bases respectively, with 6 bases between them. This CDR3 is CASSLGQNNSPLHF. CDR3 nucleotide sequence: TGCGCCAGCAGCTTGGGACAGAATAATTCACCCCTCCACTTT.

V and J are TRBV7-8 and TRBJ2-7; 7 nucleotides line up with TRBD2. This CDR3 has 16 residues. V lost 0 bases and J lost 0; bases outside the gene matches: 5. Germline V gives CDR1 SGHVS, CDR2 FQNEAQ. The CDR3 protein is CASSLAVGGSSYEQYF. The CDR3 DNA reads TGTGCCAGCAGCTTAGCAGTCGGCGGGAGCTCCTACGAGCAGTACTTC.

The chain uses TRBV5-8 and TRBJ1-1, with D perhaps TRBD1 (5 bases). The germline V gene encodes CDR1 SGHTS and CDR2 YDEGEE. Trimming removed 0 bases at V and 6 bases at J, with 21 bases between. The CDR3 extends over 17 amino acids. CDR3 sequence: CASSLAFRRGEPPEAFF. The CDR3 DNA is TGTGCCAGCAGCTTGGCGTTTAGGCGGGGGGAACCCCCTGAAGCTTTCTTT.

V and J are TRBV18 and TRBJ2-7, with TRBD2 matching over 8 bases. CDR3 length: 15 residues. CDR1 and CDR2 (germline): KGHSH, LQKENI. J lost 0 bases, V lost 2 bases, and 3 bases had no gene match. The chain's CDR3 is CASSPIAGGSYEQYF. CDR3 in DNA: TGTGCCAGCTCACCAATCGCGGGGGGCTCCTACGAGCAGTACTTC.

J is TRBJ1-2 and V is TRBV6-4; D is possibly TRBD1 (5 bases). The germline V gene encodes CDR1 MRHNA and CDR2 SNTAGT. The CDR3 extends over 13 amino acids. V was trimmed by 4 bases and J by 6 bases, leaving 12 bases between them. DNA for the CDR3: TGTGCCAGCAGTGTTCGGGGGGGACATGGCTACACCTTC. It encodes CASSVRGGHGYTF.

The gene calls are TRBV19 and TRBJ2-1; possible D gene TRBD2, 7 bases. V shed 5 bases and J shed 6 bases, with 14 bases lying between them. CDR1 and CDR2 from the germline V gene are LNHDA and SQIVND (reference sequence). The CDR3 sequence is 14 residues long. The CDR3 sequence is CASSVGGPGNEQFF. In DNA form, the CDR3 reads TGTGCCAGTAGTGTGGGGGGGCCAGGCAATGAGCAGTTCTTC.

The genes are TRBV18 and TRBJ1-4; tentatively, D is TRBD1 (6 bases). This CDR3 is built from 16 residues. Per germline, CDR1 KGHSH and CDR2 LQKENI. V lost 4 bases and J 5 bases, leaving 17 bases between the germline ends. The CDR3: CASSRRTDRENEKLFF. In DNA form, the CDR3 reads TGTGCCAGCTCACGACGAACGGACAGAGAAAATGAAAAACTGTTTTTT.